This T cell receptor beta chain was observed in a study of OX40 agonist ivuxolimab in advanced cancers. The assay was immunoSEQ multiplex PCR, and TCRdb's table has in-frame clones only and misses some. The sample consists of about 42,000 clones, over 65% of them appearing once. The TCR sequence derives from an adult with an advanced solid tumor such as melanoma, head and neck, liver or kidney cancer. The sample was CD4+ or CD8+ T cells sorted from blood, taken in a trial of the OX40 agonist ivuxolimab.

The CDR3 here is CASNPAGAGNQPQHF. For the CDR3, the DNA is TGTGCCAGCAATCCGGCGGGGGCGGGCAATCAGCCCCAGCATTTT. The genes are TRBV6-5 and TRBJ1-5, with a possible D match to TRBD1 (6 bases). Germline CDR1 is MNHEY and CDR2 is SVGAGI. CDR3 length: 15 residues. With 7 bases removed from V and 2 bases from J, the gap between germline ends came to 15 bases.